This entry features one T cell receptor beta chain sequence. The source of the sample is a study of shared T cell receptors in the human thymus. Clones were read by immunoSEQ multiplex PCR, and TCRdb kept only the in-frame ones, dropping some. Counted here are fewer than 700,000 clones, approximately 87% occurring once; the ten biggest clones make up around 0.0099%. This CDR3 spans 11 amino acids. Deletions cut 5 bases from V and 8 bases from J, with 10 bases between. Germline V CDR1 and CDR2: LNHDA, SQIVND (reference sequence). The data were also submitted as part of a second study, on human thymus T cells.

The sequencing sample was made of thymocytes. The chain employs TRBV19 and TRBJ2-7, with D possibly TRBD2 on 5 matching bases. The origin of this receptor is a boy under two years old with a congenital heart defect. The CDR3 loop reads CASSSGKQQYF. The CDR3 bases are TGTGCCAGTAGTTCCGGGAAGCAGCAGTACTTC.